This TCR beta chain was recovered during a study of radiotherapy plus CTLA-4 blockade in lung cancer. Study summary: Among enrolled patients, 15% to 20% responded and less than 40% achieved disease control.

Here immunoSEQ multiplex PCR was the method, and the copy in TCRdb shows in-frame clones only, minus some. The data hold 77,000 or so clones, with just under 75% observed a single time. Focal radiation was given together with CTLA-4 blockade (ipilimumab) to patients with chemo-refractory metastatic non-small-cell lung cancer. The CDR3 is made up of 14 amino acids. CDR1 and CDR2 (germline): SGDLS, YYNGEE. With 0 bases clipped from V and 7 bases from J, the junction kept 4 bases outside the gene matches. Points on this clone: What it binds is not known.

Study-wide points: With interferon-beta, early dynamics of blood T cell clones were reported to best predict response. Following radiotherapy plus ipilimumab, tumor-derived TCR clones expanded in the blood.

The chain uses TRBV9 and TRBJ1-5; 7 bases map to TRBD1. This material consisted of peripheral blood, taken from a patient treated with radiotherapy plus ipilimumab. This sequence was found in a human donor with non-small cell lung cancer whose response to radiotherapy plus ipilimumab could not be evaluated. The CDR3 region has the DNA TGTGCCAGCAGCGTAGGACAGGGCGGCCAGCCCCAGCATTTT. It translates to CASSVGQGGQPQHF.